This T cell receptor (beta chain) was captured by sequencing in a study of T cell repertoires and HLA-DP antigens (dated by TCRdb to between 2018 and 2020). Study-level background: The study used an in vitro model of CD4+ T cell alloreactivity against allogeneic HLA-DP presented by transduced HeLa cells. The two alloantigens modelled structurally similar versus dissimilar alloantigens, differing from self at one and ten peptide-binding groove amino acids, respectively. Average DNA input was around 220 ng for sorted CD137+CD4+ samples, compared with about 1,100 ng for pre-culture CD4+ samples. Of the three donors, two were male and one was female, and their ages ranged from the 18-to-29 age band up to the 60-to-69 age band. Results and caveats for the whole study, not just this receptor: The study was limited by having just a few donors, by relying on a non-physiological HeLa antigen-presenting system, and by using total CD4+ cells as responders. Clones undetected before culture had an average cumulative frequency of about 36% against one allele and over 45% against the other. Separate analysis of naive and memory CD4+ repertoires was not performed. Sorted CD137+ cells showed similar clonality against both alloantigens, at roughly 0.4, which was much higher than the approximately 0.038 seen in pre-culture samples.

A remark on this clone: Its specific antigen is unknown. Base qualities were left out, and no much larger clone turns up one base away.

TCRB CDR3 regions were amplified with the immunoSEQ multiplex PCR using forward primers for 54 TRBV segments and reverse primers for 13 TRBJ segments. Deep resolution, with a target of approximately 180,000 T cell genomes, was applied to the sequencing of pre-culture CD4+ samples. Sequencing of amplicons was performed on an Illumina HiSeq System, and 87 bp reads covering the CDR3 were generated. The study's own analysis went as follows. Reads were corrected for PCR and sequencing errors, and CDR3 regions were defined by alignment to IMGT reference sequences. Template and unique rearrangement counts were estimated using synthetic template pools. Clonality was computed by subtracting Pielou's evenness from 1. Richness was estimated with the Daley-Smith estimator. Morisita's index served as the measure of repertoire overlap. Clones present in cultured samples but not detected in the pre-culture repertoire of the same donor were defined as low-abundance clones. In TCRdb, the immuneACCESS table is reduced to in-frame sequences with V and J assigned. These tables do not hold every clone; where another copy was compared, an unresolved V gene accounts for under half, and the others remain unexplained. V, J and clone size are those of that table, while D and trimming were read from the DNA. This sample gives about 89,000 clones in total; around nine tenths of them show up just once. 1.5% to 2% of the sample goes to the ten largest clones.

Including cysteine and phenylalanine, the CDR3 has 19 amino acids. Only CDR3 DNA remains: 57 bases, in frame from the first base. Relative to germline, V is missing 7 bases and J is missing 8 bases, with 18 bases of the junction outside any gene match. The germline V gene gives CDR1 as SGHTA and CDR2 as FQGTGA. Magnetic bead negative selection was used to isolate untouched CD4+ T cells from Ficoll-separated PBMC, with an average purity of approximately 98%. Magnetic beads were used to isolate untouched CD4+ T cells from Ficoll-separated PBMC, giving approximately 98% purity with negligible CD8+ contamination. Peripheral blood mononuclear cells came from the buffy coats of three healthy blood donors, who served as the study's donors. CMV seronegative status was shared by all three donors. The DNeasy Blood & Tissue Kit was used for extraction of genomic DNA. For each subject, genomic DNA from sorted CD137+CD4+ cells and from pre-culture CD4+ baseline samples underwent TCRB sequencing.

Recombination connected TRBV7-3 to TRBJ1-6; 12 middle bases align to TRBD1. The material sequenced was CD4+ T cells from PBMCs. The clonotype originates from a man aged 50 or older in good health and CMV-seronegative. The nucleotides read TGTGCCAGCAACGACCGGGACAGGGGGCGCGGGGCCCAAGATTCACCCCTCCACTTT. Its protein is CASNDRDRGRGAQDSPLHF.